The 26 T cell receptor beta chains below all came from one sample that was sequenced in a study of technical replicates of blood from several donors (dated by TCRdb to 2016 to 2017). Preparation of the library involved the immunoSEQ multiplex PCR assay. This immuneACCESS table, as held by TCRdb, lists in-frame sequences with V and J called but not all clones. Of the missing ones, under half trace to an unresolved V gene in checked studies; the others have no known cause. The sample table holds about 79,000 clones, of which 80% to 95% were seen once. The top ten constitute about 0.4% of the sample. What was sequenced was T cells isolated from PBMCs. These receptors were collected from a human donor in good health. Some clones in this sample may be carry-over from other donors' samples.

The DNA of the CDR3 is TGTGCCAGTAGTATCGGCAGGGCCACTGAAGCTTTCTTT. This translates into CASSIGRATEAFF. The rearrangement uses TRBV19 and TRBJ1-1, with a weak D call TRBD1 (5 bases). V lost 3 bases to trimming and J lost 4 bases, with 9 bases between them. Germline CDR1 is LNHDA and CDR2 is SQIVND (reference sequence). The CDR3 length is 13 residues.

The chain recombines TRBV30 with TRBJ2-7; TRBD2 aligns across 8 bases. Germline CDR1 GTSNPN, CDR2 SVGIG (reference sequence). With 1 base clipped from V and 6 bases from J, the junction kept 11 bases outside the gene matches. The CDR3 totals 15 residues. The CDR3 nucleotides are TGTGCCTGGAGTGCGCCCCGGGGACTAGTTCGCGAGCAGTACTTC. This gives the protein CAWSAPRGLVREQYF.

The chain carries TRBV6-4 and TRBJ2-3; weak D call: TRBD1 (5 bases). V dropped 0 bases and J dropped 5 bases, with 12 bases sitting between them. This CDR3 comprises 15 residues. The germline gives CDR1 MRHNA, CDR2 SNTAGT. For the CDR3, the DNA is TGTGCCAGCAGTGACTCGGGGCATCACCTAGATACGCAGTATTTT. The encoded protein is CASSDSGHHLDTQYF.

The V gene is TRBV19, the J gene TRBJ1-1; D remains ambiguous. Trimming took off 0 bases at V and 3 bases at J, with 11 bases between the two ends. The CDR3 has 15 amino acids. Germline V gives CDR1 LNHDA, CDR2 SQIVND (reference sequence). The CDR3 coding sequence is TGTGCCAGTAGTATAGATCGTGAGGAGGACACTGAAGCTTTCTTT. Amino acids: CASSIDREEDTEAFF.

V is TRBV7-9 and J is TRBJ1-4; TRBD1 agrees at 10 bases. The CDR3 contains 17 residues. Germline V lookup: CDR1 SEHNR, CDR2 FQNEAQ (reference sequence). The trim removed 5 bases at V and 6 bases at J, leaving 12 bases unmatched. The CDR3 sequence is CASSQTLDRGEDEKLFF. CDR3 in DNA: TGTGCCAGCAGCCAAACCCTGGACAGGGGGGAGGATGAAAAACTGTTTTTT.

V gene TRBV7-8 combines with J gene TRBJ2-7, with D possibly TRBD2 on 5 matching bases. CDR1 and CDR2 (germline): SGHVS, FQNEAQ. V was clipped by 3 bases and J by 4 bases, with 19 bases between them. The CDR3 has 16 amino acids. Here the CDR3 DNA reads TGTGCCAGCAGCTTTTTCGCCCCCGGTGGGGAGTACGAGCAGTACTTC. It encodes CASSFFAPGGEYEQYF.

The chain recombines TRBV5-4 with TRBJ2-1; possibly TRBD2 for D (5 bases). The germline CDR1 and CDR2 sequences are SGHNT and YYREEE (reference sequence). Trimming cost V 0 bases and J 0 bases, with 13 bases left between them. The CDR3 contains 17 residues. CDR3 nucleotides: TGTGCCAGCAGCTTGGTACCGCGGGTGAGCTCCTACAATGAGCAGTTCTTC. Residues: CASSLVPRVSSYNEQFF.

V usage is TRBV28 and J usage is TRBJ1-4; 10 nucleotides line up with TRBD1. The V gene's germline CDR1 is MDHEN and CDR2 SYDVKM. The trim removed 6 bases at V and 4 bases at J, leaving 14 bases unmatched. This CDR3 comprises 18 residues. This chain's CDR3 is CASRPGQGKRSYNEKLFF. The CDR3, as DNA: TGTGCCAGCAGGCCGGGACAGGGGAAAAGGAGTTATAATGAAAAACTGTTTTTT.

The chain uses TRBV19 and TRBJ2-7; 7 nucleotides line up with TRBD1. CDR1 and CDR2 from the germline V gene are LNHDA and SQIVND (reference sequence). This CDR3 comprises 14 residues. V dropped 4 bases and J dropped 2; count of bases not matched to a gene: 5. Written as DNA, the CDR3 is TGTGCCAGTAGTAAACACGGACAGGCCTACGAGCAGTACTTC. Encoded protein: CASSKHGQAYEQYF. Supplemented by reference TRBV19 and TRBJ2-7, the full variable domain reads DGGITQSPKYLFRKEGQNVTLSCEQNLNHDAMYWYRQDPGQGLRLIYYSQIVNDFQKGDIAEGYSVSREKKESFPLTVTSAQKNPTAFYLCASSKHGQAYEQYFGPGTRLTVT.

The chain is built from TRBV7-6 and TRBJ1-5; 7 positions match TRBD1. The CDR3 is made up of 14 amino acids. Trimming cost V 3 bases and J 4 bases; bases outside gene matches: 3. In germline, CDR1 is SGHVS, CDR2 FNYEAQ. The CDR3 nucleotides read TGTGCCAGCAGCTTGGGACAGACAAATCAGCCCCAGCATTTT. It is translated as CASSLGQTNQPQHF.

This clone was recorded only once. The genes are TRBV27 and TRBJ1-1; D is undetermined. From germline, CDR1 is MNHEY and CDR2 SMNVEV (reference sequence). The CDR3 is 15 residues long. V was pared by 2 bases and J by 4 bases, with 14 bases between. The DNA of the CDR3 is TGTGCCAGCAGTTTAAGCGTTTTGGGAGGCACTGAAGCTTTCTTT. Residues: CASSLSVLGGTEAFF.

CDR3 loop: CASSVEGDSNEQFF. The CDR3 bases are TGTGCCAGCAGCGTAGAGGGGGACAGCAATGAGCAGTTCTTC. The chain is built from TRBV9 and TRBJ2-1, with 7 bases fitting TRBD1. V was pared by 0 bases and J by 6 bases, with 3 bases of the junction left unmatched. The CDR3 is 14 amino acids. The germline V gene has CDR1 SGDLS and CDR2 YYNGEE.

This sequence joins TRBV5-6 and TRBJ2-2, with 10 bases identical to TRBD2. Germline lookup yields CDR1 SGHDT and CDR2 YYEEEE. V was pared by 5 bases and J by 9 bases, with 4 bases of the junction left unmatched. The CDR3 has 13 amino acids. The CDR3 loop is CASRLAGVWELFF. CDR3 DNA: TGTGCCAGCAGGCTAGCGGGAGTTTGGGAGCTGTTTTTT.

The chain couples TRBV19 to TRBJ2-5; 8 nucleotides line up with TRBD1. The V segment lost 10 bases and the J segment 5 bases; nucleotides outside the gene matches: 9. The CDR3 consists of 13 residues. Germline V gene sequence: CDR1 LNHDA, CDR2 SQIVND (reference sequence). Here the CDR3 DNA reads TGTGCCACCCGGACAGGGTTAGGGGAGACCCAGTACTTC. This encodes CATRTGLGETQYF.

CDR3 sequence (DNA): TGTGCCAGCAGCTTAACGGCTCCGGGACTAGCGGGAGTTGGGTACGAGCAGTACTTC. It is translated as CASSLTAPGLAGVGYEQYF. The genes are TRBV7-3 and TRBJ2-7, with TRBD2 matching 14 bases. Germline V gene data show CDR1 as SGHTA and CDR2 as FQGTGA. Losses at the gene ends were 0 bases for V and 4 bases for J; bases not matched to a gene: 11. The CDR3 length is 19 residues.

In regard to this clone: The sample carries other DNA sequences with the same CDR3. The chain couples TRBV7-3 to TRBJ1-1; D not resolved. Germline CDR1 SGHTA, CDR2 FQGTGA. CDR3 length equals 13 residues. V dropped 0 bases and J dropped 2 bases, with 4 bases sitting between them. CDR3 DNA: TGTGCCAGCAGCTTAACAGCTAACACTGAAGCTTTCTTT. It specifies CASSLTANTEAFF.

The J gene is TRBJ1-5, the V gene TRBV19; the D gene is possibly TRBD1 (5 bases). With 3 bases removed from V and 2 bases from J, the gap between germline ends came to 5 bases. Per the germline V gene, CDR1 is LNHDA and CDR2 is SQIVND (reference sequence). The CDR3 has 13 residues. The CDR3 region has the DNA TGTGCCAGTAGTATCAGGGGCAATCAGCCCCAGCATTTT. It specifies CASSIRGNQPQHF.

The chain employs TRBV2 and TRBJ2-5, with D possibly TRBD2 on 5 matching bases. This CDR3 is built from 16 residues. Germline CDR1 is SNHLY and CDR2 is FYNNEI. Trimming left V 0 bases short and J 3 bases short, with 14 bases between. CDR3 region: CASSEATPHGEETQYF. The DNA of the CDR3 is TGTGCCAGCAGTGAAGCCACCCCACACGGGGAAGAGACCCAGTACTTC.

This clone was recorded once. The chain combines TRBV9 with TRBJ2-1, with 9 bases identical to TRBD1. CDR1 is SGDLS, CDR2 YYNGEE, per germline. CDR3 length: 16 residues. The V segment lost 2 bases and the J segment 5 bases; nucleotides outside the gene matches: 8. CDR3 region: CASSVGGQGINNEQFF. DNA of the CDR3: TGTGCCAGCAGCGTCGGGGGACAGGGCATAAACAATGAGCAGTTCTTC.

The chain employs TRBV15 and TRBJ2-1; tentative D call: TRBD2 (5 bases). The V and J ends lost 3 bases and 5 bases respectively, with 20 bases between them. The length of the CDR3 is 17 residues. Germline V lookup: CDR1 LNHNV, CDR2 YYDKDF (reference sequence). The CDR3 loop reads CATSRGDWERSNNEQFF. For the CDR3, the DNA is TGTGCCACCAGCAGGGGAGATTGGGAGCGGAGTAACAATGAGCAGTTCTTC.

V gene TRBV7-2 combines with J gene TRBJ2-2; 10 nucleotides agree with TRBD2. The J segment lost 4 bases and the V segment lost 3 bases, leaving 5 bases of the junction unmatched. The V gene's germline CDR1 is SGHTA and CDR2 FQGNSA. The CDR3 contains 16 residues. DNA for the CDR3: TGTGCCAGCAGCTTGAGCGGGAGGGGAGTCACCGGGGAGCTGTTTTTT. It yields the protein CASSLSGRGVTGELFF.

The gene calls are TRBV27 and TRBJ1-5; D possibly corresponds to TRBD1 (5 bases). V was clipped by 7 bases and J by 3 bases, with 16 bases between them. Germline values: CDR1 MNHEY, CDR2 SMNVEV (reference sequence). The CDR3 has 15 amino acids. The CDR3 nucleotides read TGTGCCAGCACAGACCTCCCAGGGAACAATCAGCCCCAGCATTTT. Protein sequence: CASTDLPGNNQPQHF.

The CDR3 region has the DNA TGTGCCAGCAGGGATCCGGGACTGTCCAATGAGCAGTTCTTC. Residues: CASRDPGLSNEQFF. The V call is TRBV7-2, the J call TRBJ2-1; D might be TRBD2 (6 bases). Germline V gene data show CDR1 as SGHTA and CDR2 as FQGNSA. V lost 6 bases and J 6 bases, leaving 15 bases between the germline ends. There are 14 residues in the CDR3.

The rearrangement uses TRBV7-9 and TRBJ2-7; D may be TRBD1 (5 bases). CDR1 SEHNR and CDR2 FQNEAQ come from the germline V gene (reference sequence). The CDR3 totals 16 residues. Trimming removed 0 bases from V and 2 bases from J, with 14 bases in between. This CDR3 reads CASSLALAGYTYEQYF. The CDR3 bases are TGTGCCAGCAGCTTAGCGCTGGCAGGGTATACCTACGAGCAGTACTTC.

The chain links TRBV7-9 to TRBJ1-2; weak D call: TRBD1 (6 bases). The CDR3 sequence is 17 residues long. V dropped 4 bases and J dropped 8 bases, with 26 bases sitting between them. Germline V lookup: CDR1 SEHNR, CDR2 FQNEAQ (reference sequence). The CDR3 DNA reads as TGTGCCAGCAGCTCCATCCGACAGGCTTCTAGTTCTTGGGGCTACACCTTC. Translated: CASSSIRQASSSWGYTF.

This chain joins TRBV7-3 and TRBJ2-3; the D gene is possibly TRBD2 (5 bases). Germline CDR1 SGHTA, CDR2 FQGTGA. The CDR3 length is 14 residues. V gave up 3 bases and J gave up 2 bases, with 9 bases separating them. This chain's CDR3 is CASSLTDFTDTQYF. In DNA form, the CDR3 reads TGTGCCAGCAGCTTGACGGACTTCACAGATACGCAGTATTTT. The complete variable domain, with remaining parts taken from reference TRBV7-3 and TRBJ2-3, reads GAGVSQTPSNKVTEKGKYVELRCDPISGHTALYWYRQSLGQGPEFLIYFQGTGAADDSGLPNDRFFAVRPEGSVSTLKIQRTERGDSAVYLCASSLTDFTDTQYFGPGTRLTVL.